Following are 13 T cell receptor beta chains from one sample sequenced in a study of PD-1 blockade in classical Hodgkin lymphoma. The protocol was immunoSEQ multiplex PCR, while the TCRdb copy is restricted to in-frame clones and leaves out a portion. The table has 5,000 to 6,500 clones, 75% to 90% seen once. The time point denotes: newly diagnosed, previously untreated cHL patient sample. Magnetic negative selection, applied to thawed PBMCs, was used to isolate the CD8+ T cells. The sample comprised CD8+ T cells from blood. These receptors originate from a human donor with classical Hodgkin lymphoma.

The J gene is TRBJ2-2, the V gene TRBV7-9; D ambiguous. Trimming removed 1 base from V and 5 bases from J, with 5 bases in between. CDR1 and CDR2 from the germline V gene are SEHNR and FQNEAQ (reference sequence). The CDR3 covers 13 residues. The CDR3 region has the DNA TGTGCCAGCAGCTTAGGAGAGACCGGGGAGCTGTTTTTT. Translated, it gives CASSLGETGELFF. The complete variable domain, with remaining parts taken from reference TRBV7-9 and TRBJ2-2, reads DTGVSQNPRHKITKRGQNVTFRCDPISEHNRLYWYRQTLGQGPEFLTYFQNEAQLEKSRLLSDRFSAERPKGSFSTLEIQRTEQGDSAMYLCASSLGETGELFFGEGSRLTVL.

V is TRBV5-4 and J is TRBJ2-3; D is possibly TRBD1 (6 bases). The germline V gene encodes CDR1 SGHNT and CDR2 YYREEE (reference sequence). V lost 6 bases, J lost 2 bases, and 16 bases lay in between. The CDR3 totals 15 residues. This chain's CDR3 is CASTLTGTNTDTQYF. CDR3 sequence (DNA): TGTGCCAGCACCCTTACAGGGACAAACACAGATACGCAGTATTTT.

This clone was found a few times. The CDR3: CASRGRFSYNSPLHF. In DNA form, the CDR3 reads TGCGCCAGCAGAGGAAGGTTCTCCTATAATTCACCCCTCCACTTT. The rearrangement uses TRBV5-1 and TRBJ1-6; D is unclear. Trimming shortened V by 5 bases and J by 0 bases, and 9 bases separated the two germline ends. CDR3 size: 15 residues. Germline CDR1 and CDR2: SGHRS and YFSETQ.

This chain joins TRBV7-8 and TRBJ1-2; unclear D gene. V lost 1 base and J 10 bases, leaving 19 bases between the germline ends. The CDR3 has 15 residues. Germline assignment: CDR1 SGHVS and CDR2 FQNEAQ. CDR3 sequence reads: CASSLGRVPNVVYTF. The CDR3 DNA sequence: TGTGCCAGCAGCTTAGGGAGGGTCCCCAACGTGGTCTACACCTTC. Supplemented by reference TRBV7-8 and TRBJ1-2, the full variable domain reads GAGVSQSPRYKVAKRGQDVALRCDPISGHVSLFWYQQALGQGPEFLTYFQNEAQLDKSGLPSDRFFAERPEGSVSTLKIQRTQQEDSAVYLCASSLGRVPNVVYTFGSGTRLTVV.

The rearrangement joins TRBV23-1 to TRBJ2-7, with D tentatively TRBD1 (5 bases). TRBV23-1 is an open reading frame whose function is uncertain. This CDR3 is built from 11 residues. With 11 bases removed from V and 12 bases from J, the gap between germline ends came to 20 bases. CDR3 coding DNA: TGCGCCCTTCCACAACCAGACAGACGGTACTTC. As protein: CALPQPDRRYF.

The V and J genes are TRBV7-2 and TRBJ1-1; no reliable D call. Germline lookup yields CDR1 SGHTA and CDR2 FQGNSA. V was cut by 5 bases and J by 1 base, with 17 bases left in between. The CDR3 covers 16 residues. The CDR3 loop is CASSPGRKGENTEAFF. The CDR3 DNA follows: TGTGCCAGCAGCCCCGGCAGGAAGGGAGAGAACACTGAAGCTTTCTTT.

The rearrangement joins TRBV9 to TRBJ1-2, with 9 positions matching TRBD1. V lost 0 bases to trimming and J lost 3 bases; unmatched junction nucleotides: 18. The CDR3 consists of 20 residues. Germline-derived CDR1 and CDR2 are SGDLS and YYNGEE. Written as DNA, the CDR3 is TGTGCCAGCAGCGTAGCTCAATTCCGGGACAGGGAAAGCTATCACTATGGCTACACCTTC. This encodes CASSVAQFRDRESYHYGYTF. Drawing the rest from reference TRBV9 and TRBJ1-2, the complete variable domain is DSGVTQTPKHLITATGQRVTLRCSPRSGDLSVYWYQQSLDQGLQFLIQYYNGEERAKGNILERFSAQQFPDLHSELNLSSLELGDSALYFCASSVAQFRDRESYHYGYTFGSGTRLTVV.

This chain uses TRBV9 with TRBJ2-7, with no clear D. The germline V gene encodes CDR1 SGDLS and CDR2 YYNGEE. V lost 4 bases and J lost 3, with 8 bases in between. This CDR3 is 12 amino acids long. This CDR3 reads CASSPDLYEQYF. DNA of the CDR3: TGTGCCAGCAGCCCAGACCTCTACGAGCAGTACTTC.

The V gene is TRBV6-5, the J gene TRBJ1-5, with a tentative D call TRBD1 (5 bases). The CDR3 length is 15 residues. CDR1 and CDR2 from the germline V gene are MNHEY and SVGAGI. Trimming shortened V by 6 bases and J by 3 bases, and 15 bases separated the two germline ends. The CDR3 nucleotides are TGTGCCAGCAGACAAGGGGCGGCCCTCAATCAGCCCCAGCATTTT. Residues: CASRQGAALNQPQHF.

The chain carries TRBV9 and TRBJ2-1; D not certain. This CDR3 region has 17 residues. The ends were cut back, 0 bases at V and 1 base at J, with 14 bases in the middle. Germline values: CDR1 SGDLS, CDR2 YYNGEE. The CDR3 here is CASSVADRASSYNEQFF. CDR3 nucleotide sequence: TGTGCCAGCAGCGTAGCCGATAGGGCTTCGTCCTACAATGAGCAGTTCTTC.

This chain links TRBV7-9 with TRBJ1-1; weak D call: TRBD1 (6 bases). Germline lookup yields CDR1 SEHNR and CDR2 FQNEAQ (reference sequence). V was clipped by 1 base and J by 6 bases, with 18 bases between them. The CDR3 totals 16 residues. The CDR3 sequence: CASSLERTEWGPEAFF. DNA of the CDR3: TGTGCCAGCAGCTTAGAAAGGACGGAGTGGGGGCCTGAAGCTTTCTTT.

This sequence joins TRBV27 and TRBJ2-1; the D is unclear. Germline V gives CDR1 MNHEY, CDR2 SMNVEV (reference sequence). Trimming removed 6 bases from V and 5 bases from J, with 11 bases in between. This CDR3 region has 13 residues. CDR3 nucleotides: TGTGCCAGCAGGGGTAACCTTCACAATGAGCAGTTCTTC. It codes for CASRGNLHNEQFF.

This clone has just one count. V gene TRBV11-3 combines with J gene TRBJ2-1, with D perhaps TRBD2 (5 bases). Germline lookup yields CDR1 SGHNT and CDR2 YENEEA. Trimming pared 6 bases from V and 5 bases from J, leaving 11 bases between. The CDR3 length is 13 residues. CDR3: CASSSAGDNEQFF. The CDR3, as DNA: TGTGCCAGCAGTTCGGCCGGGGACAATGAGCAGTTCTTC.